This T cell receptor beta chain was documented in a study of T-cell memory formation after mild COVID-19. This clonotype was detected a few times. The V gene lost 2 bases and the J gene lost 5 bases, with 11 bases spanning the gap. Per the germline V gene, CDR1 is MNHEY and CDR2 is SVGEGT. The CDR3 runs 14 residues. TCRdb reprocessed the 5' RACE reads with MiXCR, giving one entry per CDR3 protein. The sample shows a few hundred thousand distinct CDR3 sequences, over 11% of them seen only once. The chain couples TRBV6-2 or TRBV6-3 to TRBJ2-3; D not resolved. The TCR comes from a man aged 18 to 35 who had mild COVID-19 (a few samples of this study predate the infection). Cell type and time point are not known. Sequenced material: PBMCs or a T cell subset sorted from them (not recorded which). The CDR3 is CASSYVGSGDTQYF. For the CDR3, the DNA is TGTGCCAGCAGTTACGTGGGCTCGGGAGATACGCAGTATTTT.